What follows are 19 T cell receptor beta chains derived from one specimen sequenced in a study of blood T cell repertoires in COVID-19. Clones were sequenced by immunoSEQ multiplex PCR, and TCRdb holds only the in-frame ones, with some missing. The sample holds fewer than 200,000 clones, around four fifths seen once. Sequencing was carried out using PBMCs or T cells enriched from blood (not recorded which). These receptors originate from a woman between 45 and 60 years old who had recovered from COVID-19.

The rearrangement uses TRBV6-1 and TRBJ2-1, with 10 positions matching TRBD1. The V and J ends lost 2 bases and 10 bases, in that order; junction bases with no gene match: 8. CDR1 MNHNS and CDR2 SASEGT come from the germline V gene. The CDR3 totals 15 residues. CDR3 loop: CASSETLGTGDEQFF. The CDR3 DNA reads TGTGCCAGCAGTGAAACGCTTGGGACAGGGGACGAGCAGTTCTTC.

This chain connects TRBV29-1 to TRBJ1-2; 8 bases fit TRBD1. Looked up from germline, CDR1 is SQVTM and CDR2 is ANQGSEA. V dropped 5 bases and J dropped 5; count of bases not matched to a gene: 10. The CDR3 runs 14 residues. The CDR3 DNA sequence: TGCAGCGTTTCCGCCGACAGGGGATGGTATGGCTACACCTTC. Encoded protein: CSVSADRGWYGYTF.

The V gene is TRBV3-1 (or the pseudogene TRBV3-2), the J gene TRBJ1-3; D unresolved. This CDR3 has 13 amino acids. Trimming stripped 8 bases from V and 0 bases from J, with 8 bases between. The germline V gene has CDR1 LGHDT and CDR2 YNNKEL (reference sequence). DNA for the CDR3: TGTGCCAGCGCAGGCCCCTCTGGAAACACCATATATTTT. This encodes CASAGPSGNTIYF.

This chain connects TRBV2 to TRBJ1-2; possibly TRBD1 for D (5 bases). There are 14 residues in the CDR3. Germline CDR1 SNHLY, CDR2 FYNNEI. V lost 0 bases to trimming and J lost 7 bases, with 12 bases between them. In nucleotides, the CDR3 is TGTGCCAGCAGTGAAGCTTCGGGGGTGGGTGGCTACACCTTC. Translation gives CASSEASGVGGYTF.

The J gene is TRBJ1-5, the V gene TRBV28, with 8 nucleotides matching TRBD1. Unmatched junction bases numbered 11, after V lost 7 bases and J lost 3 bases. CDR1 and CDR2 from the germline V gene are MDHEN and SYDVKM. The CDR3 spans 16 residues. For the CDR3, the DNA is TGTGCCAGCAAAAAGCCTGGACAGGGATTCAATCAGCCCCAGCATTTT. It translates to CASKKPGQGFNQPQHF.

The gene calls are TRBV27 and TRBJ2-7, with TRBD2 matching 7 bases. Per germline, CDR1 MNHEY and CDR2 SMNVEV (reference sequence). The CDR3 covers 16 residues. V shed 6 bases and J 6 bases; nucleotides not matched to a gene: 17. For the CDR3, the DNA is TGTGCCAGCAGCCCAGGTGGAGGTGGGAGGGCCTCCGAGCAGTACTTC. Translated, it gives CASSPGGGGRASEQYF.

The chain couples TRBV29-1 to TRBJ2-7; 11 nucleotides align to TRBD1. The CDR3 is made up of 13 amino acids. CDR1 and CDR2 from the germline V gene are SQVTM and ANQGSEA. V shed 7 bases, J shed 6 bases, and the junction held 8 bases outside the gene matches. For the CDR3, the DNA is TGCAGCGCCGGAACCGGGACAGGGGGCGAGCAGTACTTC. As protein: CSAGTGTGGEQYF.

The chain uses TRBV5-1 and TRBJ1-5; unclear D gene. CDR1 is SGHRS, CDR2 YFSETQ, per germline. Trimming pared 7 bases from V and 9 bases from J, leaving 14 bases between. CDR3 length: 12 amino acids. This CDR3 is CASPGTASPQHF. Here the CDR3 DNA reads TGCGCCAGCCCCGGTACAGCATCGCCCCAGCATTTT.

The rearrangement links TRBV5-6 to TRBJ2-5; TRBD2 is a possible D gene (6 bases). The CDR3 covers 14 residues. The V gene lost 1 base and the J gene lost 0 bases, with 7 bases spanning the gap. The germline V gene has CDR1 SGHDT and CDR2 YYEEEE. Here the CDR3 reads CASSLRGNQETQYF. The CDR3, as DNA: TGTGCCAGCAGCTTGCGGGGGAACCAAGAGACCCAGTACTTC.

V usage is TRBV19 and J usage is TRBJ1-1; 8 nucleotides line up with TRBD1. Germline loops: CDR1 LNHDA, CDR2 SQIVND (reference sequence). V shed 4 bases and J 10 bases; nucleotides not matched to a gene: 8. The CDR3 is made up of 13 amino acids. The CDR3 bases are TGTGCCAGTAGTACACAGGGGGATCGGCGAGCTTTCTTT. Protein product: CASSTQGDRRAFF.

The chain recombines TRBV6-1 with TRBJ1-2; tentatively, D is TRBD1 (6 bases). Germline loops: CDR1 MNHNS, CDR2 SASEGT. The CDR3 runs 17 residues. V was cut by 2 bases and J by 2 bases, with 18 bases left in between. CDR3 DNA: TGTGCCAGCAGTGAACCCGGAACTGAGGGGGACAACTATGGCTACACCTTC. This encodes CASSEPGTEGDNYGYTF.

The rearrangement joins TRBV28 to TRBJ2-7; 7 nucleotides align to TRBD2. The CDR3 covers 16 residues. Looked up from germline, CDR1 is MDHEN and CDR2 is SYDVKM. V shed 5 bases and J 0 bases; nucleotides not matched to a gene: 10. The CDR3 coding sequence is TGTGCCAGCAGTCCAAGCGGGACCGACCACTCCTACGAGCAGTACTTC. The encoded protein is CASSPSGTDHSYEQYF. The whole variable domain, remainder taken from reference TRBV28 and TRBJ2-7, is DVKVTQSSRYLVKRTGEKVFLECVQDMDHENMFWYRQDPGLGLRLIYFSYDVKMKEKGDIPEGYSVSREKKERFSLILESASTNQTSMYLCASSPSGTDHSYEQYFGPGTRLTVT.

The V and J genes are TRBV6-5 and TRBJ2-7, with 11 bases lining up with TRBD2. J gave up 3 bases and V 6 bases, and 4 bases lay outside the gene matches. Per germline, CDR1 MNHEY and CDR2 SVGAGI. This CDR3 contains 14 residues. The CDR3, as DNA: TGTGCCAGCAGGGTGGGGACTAGCGGCTACGAGCAGTACTTC. Translation: CASRVGTSGYEQYF.

The chain employs TRBV28 and TRBJ2-3; D perhaps matches TRBD2 (7 bases). CDR3 length equals 17 residues. Trimming removed 6 bases from V and 2 bases from J, with 21 bases in between. Germline V CDR1 and CDR2: MDHEN, SYDVKM. Here the CDR3 reads CASSPLPGGRATDTQYF. The DNA of the CDR3 is TGTGCCAGCAGCCCCCTACCGGGGGGCCGGGCCACAGATACGCAGTATTTT.

This clone was observed a handful of times. This chain links TRBV14 with TRBJ1-1, with D possibly being TRBD1 (5 bases). The V end was cut by 1 base, the J end by 0 bases, with 6 bases between. CDR3 size: 14 residues. Germline assignment: CDR1 SGHDN and CDR2 FVKESK. The CDR3 DNA is TGTGCCAGCAGCCAAGGACAGCTGAACACTGAAGCTTTCTTT. This translates into CASSQGQLNTEAFF.

CDR3 amino acids: CAIKGTANTGELFF. As DNA, the CDR3 is TGTGCCATCAAGGGGACAGCGAACACCGGGGAGCTGTTTTTT. The chain joins TRBV10-3 to TRBJ2-2; TRBD1 aligns across 7 bases. The CDR3 contains 14 residues. Trimming took 7 bases from V and 0 from J; bases not matched to a gene: 2. Germline V gives CDR1 ENHRY, CDR2 SYGVKD.

CDR3: CATSDTQGTGNTIYF. The DNA of the CDR3 is TGTGCCACCAGTGATACACAGGGAACTGGAAACACCATATATTTT. The gene calls are TRBV24-1 and TRBJ1-3; TRBD1 might be the D (6 bases). From germline, CDR1 is KGHDR and CDR2 SFDVKD. The CDR3 extends over 15 amino acids. The V end lost 3 bases, the J end lost 2 bases, and 10 bases lay between the germline ends.

The sample holds one count of this clone. The rearrangement uses TRBV12-3 or TRBV12-4 and TRBJ2-5; TRBD2 might be the D (6 bases). The length of the CDR3 is 12 residues. Trimming stripped 5 bases from V and 7 bases from J, with 11 bases between. The CDR3 reads CASSALEGTQYF. CDR3 in DNA: TGTGCCAGCAGTGCCCTGGAGGGGACCCAGTACTTC.

The gene calls are TRBV5-1 and TRBJ2-1; TRBD1 aligns across 11 bases. Germline CDR1 reads SGHRS; CDR2 reads YFSETQ. V shed 4 bases and J 3 bases; nucleotides not matched to a gene: 9. The CDR3 spans 17 residues. The CDR3 DNA follows: TGCGCCAGCAGCCCCACGTCCGGGACAGGGGGCTACAATGAGCAGTTCTTC. The encoded protein is CASSPTSGTGGYNEQFF.